This T cell receptor beta chain was sequenced in a study of neurological immune-mediated disorders. By 5'RACE with 10-nucleotide random UMIs, the cDNA was made. Whenever a sequencing run was performed, it yielded over 190 million TCR-beta sequences from 15-18 subjects. TCRdb re-derived calls from the 5' RACE reads in MiXCR, one entry per CDR3 protein. This table holds 42,000 or so distinct CDR3 sequences, 2% to 3% found once. Germline loops: CDR1 MDHEN, CDR2 SYDVKM. CDR3 length: 14 residues. V lost 6 bases and J lost 0, with 12 bases in between. Only a few counts were recorded for this clonotype. Its antigen is not identified. Study-wide results and caveats: The study found no CDR3 amino acid sequences shared by expanded clones across subjects, suggesting private repertoires in all groups. HTLV-1-associated myelopathy had the most TCR clonal expansion, and multiple sclerosis had the least, less than healthy controls.

Sequencing was done on a sample of PBMCs. The sequence came from a man younger than 40 with multiple sclerosis. The chain joins TRBV28 to TRBJ2-7; D is perhaps TRBD2 (6 bases). The CDR3 loop reads CASSEGGNSYEQYF. Here the CDR3 DNA reads TGTGCCAGCAGCGAGGGCGGGAACTCCTACGAGCAGTACTTC.